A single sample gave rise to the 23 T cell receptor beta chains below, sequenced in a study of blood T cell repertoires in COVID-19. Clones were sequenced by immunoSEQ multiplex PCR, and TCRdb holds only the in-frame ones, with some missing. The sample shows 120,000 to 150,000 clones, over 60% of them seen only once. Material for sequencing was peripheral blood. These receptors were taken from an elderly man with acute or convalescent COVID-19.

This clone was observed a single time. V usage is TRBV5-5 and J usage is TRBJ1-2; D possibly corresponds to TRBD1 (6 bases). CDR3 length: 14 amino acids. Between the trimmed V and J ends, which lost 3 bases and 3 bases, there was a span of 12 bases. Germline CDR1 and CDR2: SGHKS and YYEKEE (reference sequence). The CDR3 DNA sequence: TGTGCCAGCAGCTCCCCAGGGGTGGACTATGGCTACACCTTC. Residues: CASSSPGVDYGYTF.

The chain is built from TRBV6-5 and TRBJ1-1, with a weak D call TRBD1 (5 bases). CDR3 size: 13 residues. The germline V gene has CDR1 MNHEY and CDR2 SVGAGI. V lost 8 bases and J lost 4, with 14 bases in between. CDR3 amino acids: CASSWGEGTEAFF. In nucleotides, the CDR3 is TGTGCCAGCTCCTGGGGGGAAGGCACTGAAGCTTTCTTT.

CDR3: CAITPRDSPYEQYF. DNA of the CDR3: TGTGCCATCACCCCCCGGGACAGTCCCTACGAGCAGTACTTC. The V and J genes are TRBV10-3 and TRBJ2-7; 7 positions match TRBD1. V gave up 7 bases and J gave up 2 bases; unmatched junction bases: 8. Germline values: CDR1 ENHRY, CDR2 SYGVKD. The CDR3 loop spans 14 amino acids.

CDR3 region: CASTPDRGSLEKLFF. Written as DNA, the CDR3 is TGTGCCAGCACCCCGGACAGGGGTAGCTTGGAAAAACTGTTTTTT. This rearrangement joins TRBV28 to TRBJ1-4; 9 nucleotides match TRBD1. CDR1 and CDR2 from the germline V gene are MDHEN and SYDVKM. Trimming took 7 bases from V and 8 from J; bases not matched to a gene: 11. The CDR3 runs to 15 residues. The full variable domain, its missing parts supplied by reference TRBV28 and TRBJ1-4, is DVKVTQSSRYLVKRTGEKVFLECVQDMDHENMFWYRQDPGLGLRLIYFSYDVKMKEKGDIPEGYSVSREKKERFSLILESASTNQTSMYLCASTPDRGSLEKLFFGSGTQLSVL.

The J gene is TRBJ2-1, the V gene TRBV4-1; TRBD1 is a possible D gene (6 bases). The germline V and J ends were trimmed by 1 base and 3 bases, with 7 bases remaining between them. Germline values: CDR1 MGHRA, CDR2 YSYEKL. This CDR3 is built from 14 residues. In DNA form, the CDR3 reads TGCGCCAGCAGCCAAGGGGACATCTACAATGAGCAGTTCTTC. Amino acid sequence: CASSQGDIYNEQFF.

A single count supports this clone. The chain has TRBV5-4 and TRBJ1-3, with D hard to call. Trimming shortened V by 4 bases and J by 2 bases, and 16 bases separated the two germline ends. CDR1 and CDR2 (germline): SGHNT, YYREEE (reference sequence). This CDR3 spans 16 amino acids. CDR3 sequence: CASSPRSGPTGNTIYF. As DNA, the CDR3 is TGTGCCAGCAGCCCCAGAAGCGGACCCACTGGAAACACCATATATTTT.

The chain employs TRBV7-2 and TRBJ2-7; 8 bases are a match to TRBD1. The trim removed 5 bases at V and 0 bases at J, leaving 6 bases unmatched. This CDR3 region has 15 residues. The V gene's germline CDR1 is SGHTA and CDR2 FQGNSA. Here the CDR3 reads CASSTRDRSSYEQYF. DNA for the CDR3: TGTGCCAGCAGCACCCGGGACAGGAGCTCCTACGAGCAGTACTTC.

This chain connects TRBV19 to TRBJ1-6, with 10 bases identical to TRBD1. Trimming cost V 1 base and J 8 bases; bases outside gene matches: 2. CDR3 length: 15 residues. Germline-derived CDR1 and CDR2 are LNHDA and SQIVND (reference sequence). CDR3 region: CASSIGDRGDSPLHF. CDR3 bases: TGTGCCAGTAGTATAGGGGACAGGGGTGATTCACCCCTCCACTTT.

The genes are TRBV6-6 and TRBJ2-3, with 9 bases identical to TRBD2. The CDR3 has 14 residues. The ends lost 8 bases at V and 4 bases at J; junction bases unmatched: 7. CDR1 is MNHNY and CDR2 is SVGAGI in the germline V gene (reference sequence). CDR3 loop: CASGGSGGADTQYF. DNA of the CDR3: TGTGCCAGCGGGGGTAGCGGGGGAGCAGATACGCAGTATTTT.

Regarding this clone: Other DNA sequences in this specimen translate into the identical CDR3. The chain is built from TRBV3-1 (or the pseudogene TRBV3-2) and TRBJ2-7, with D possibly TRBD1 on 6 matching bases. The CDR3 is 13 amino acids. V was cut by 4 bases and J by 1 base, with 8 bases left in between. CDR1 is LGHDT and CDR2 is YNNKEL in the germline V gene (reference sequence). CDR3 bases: TGTGCCAGCAGCCTTGGACAGTCCTACGAGCAGTACTTC. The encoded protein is CASSLGQSYEQYF.

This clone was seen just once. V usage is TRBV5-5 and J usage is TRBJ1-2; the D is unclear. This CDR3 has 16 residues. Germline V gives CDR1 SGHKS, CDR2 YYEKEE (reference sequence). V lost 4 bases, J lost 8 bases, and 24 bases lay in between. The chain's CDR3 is CASSPEGRPDWRGYTF. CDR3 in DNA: TGTGCCAGCAGCCCGGAGGGCAGGCCGGATTGGAGGGGCTACACCTTC.

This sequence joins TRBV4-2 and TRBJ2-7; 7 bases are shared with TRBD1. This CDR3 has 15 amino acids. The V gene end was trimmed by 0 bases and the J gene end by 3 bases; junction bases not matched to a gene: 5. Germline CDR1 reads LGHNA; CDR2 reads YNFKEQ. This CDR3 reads CASSQEATGIYEQYF. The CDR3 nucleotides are TGTGCCAGCAGCCAAGAGGCGACAGGGATCTACGAGCAGTACTTC.

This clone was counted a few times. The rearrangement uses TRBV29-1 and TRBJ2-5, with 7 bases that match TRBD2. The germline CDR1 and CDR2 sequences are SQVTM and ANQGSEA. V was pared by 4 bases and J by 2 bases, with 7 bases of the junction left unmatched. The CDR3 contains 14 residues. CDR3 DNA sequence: TGCAGCGTTGTCAGCGGGGTAACGCAAGAGACCCAGTACTTC. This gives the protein CSVVSGVTQETQYF.

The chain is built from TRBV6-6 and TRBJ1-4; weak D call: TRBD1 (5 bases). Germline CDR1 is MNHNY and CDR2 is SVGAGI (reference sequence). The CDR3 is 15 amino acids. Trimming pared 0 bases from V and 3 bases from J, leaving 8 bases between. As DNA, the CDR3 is TGTGCCAGCAGTTACTCAAGGGGTTCTAATGAAAAACTGTTTTTT. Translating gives CASSYSRGSNEKLFF.

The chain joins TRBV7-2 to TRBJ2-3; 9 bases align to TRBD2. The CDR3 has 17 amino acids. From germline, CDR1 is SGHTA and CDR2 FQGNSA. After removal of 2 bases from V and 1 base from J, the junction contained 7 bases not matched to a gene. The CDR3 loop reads CASSLRRAGGRTDTQYF. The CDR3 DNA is TGTGCCAGCAGCTTAAGACGAGCGGGGGGCCGCACAGATACGCAGTATTTT.

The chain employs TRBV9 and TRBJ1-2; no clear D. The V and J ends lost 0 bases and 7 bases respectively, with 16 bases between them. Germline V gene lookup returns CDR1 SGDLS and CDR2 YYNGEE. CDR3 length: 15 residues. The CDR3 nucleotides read TGTGCCAGCAGCGTAGCACCGCTTGGGAGCGGTGGCTACACCTTC. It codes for CASSVAPLGSGGYTF.

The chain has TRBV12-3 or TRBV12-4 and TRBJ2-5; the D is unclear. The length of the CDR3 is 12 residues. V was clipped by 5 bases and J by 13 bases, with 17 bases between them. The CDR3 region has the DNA TGTGCCAGCAGTCCCCCAGGCCACGTCCCGTACTTC. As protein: CASSPPGHVPYF.

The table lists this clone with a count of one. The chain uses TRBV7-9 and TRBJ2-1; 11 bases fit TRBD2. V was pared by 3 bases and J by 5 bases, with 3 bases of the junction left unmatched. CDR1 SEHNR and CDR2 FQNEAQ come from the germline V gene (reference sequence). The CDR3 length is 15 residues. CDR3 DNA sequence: TGTGCCAGCAGCTTTAGCGGGGGGGCTGACAATGAGCAGTTCTTC. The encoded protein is CASSFSGGADNEQFF.

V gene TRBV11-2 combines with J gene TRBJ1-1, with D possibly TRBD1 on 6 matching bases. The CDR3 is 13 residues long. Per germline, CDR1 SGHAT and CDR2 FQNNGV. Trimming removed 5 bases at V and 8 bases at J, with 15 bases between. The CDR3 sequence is CASSLGRTVEAFF. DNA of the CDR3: TGTGCCAGCAGCCTAGGAAGGACAGTAGAAGCTTTCTTT.

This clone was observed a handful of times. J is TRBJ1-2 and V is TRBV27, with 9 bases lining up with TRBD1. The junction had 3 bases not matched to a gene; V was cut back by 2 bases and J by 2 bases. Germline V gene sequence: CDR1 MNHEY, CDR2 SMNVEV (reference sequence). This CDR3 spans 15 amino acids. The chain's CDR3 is CASSLMGQGNYGYTF. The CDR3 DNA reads TGTGCCAGCAGTTTAATGGGACAGGGCAACTATGGCTACACCTTC.

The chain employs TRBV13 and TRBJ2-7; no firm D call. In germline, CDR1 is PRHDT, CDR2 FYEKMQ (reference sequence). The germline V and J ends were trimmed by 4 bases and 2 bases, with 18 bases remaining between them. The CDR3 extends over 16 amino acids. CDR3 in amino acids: CASSSAVRFGAYEQYF. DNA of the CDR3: TGTGCCAGCAGCTCCGCAGTGCGTTTTGGAGCCTACGAGCAGTACTTC.

This CDR3 reads CASSFGTVGGNTIYF. CDR3 bases: TGCGCCAGCAGCTTCGGGACAGTAGGCGGAAACACCATATATTTT. The chain combines TRBV5-1 with TRBJ1-3; TRBD1 matches 7 bases. The germline V gene has CDR1 SGHRS and CDR2 YFSETQ. Losses at the gene ends were 2 bases for V and 4 bases for J; bases not matched to a gene: 6. This CDR3 is 15 amino acids long.

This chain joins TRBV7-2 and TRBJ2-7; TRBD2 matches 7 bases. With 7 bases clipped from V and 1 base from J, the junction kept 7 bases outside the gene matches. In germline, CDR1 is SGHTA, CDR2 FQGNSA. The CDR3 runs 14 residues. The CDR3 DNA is TGTGCCAGCATGATCTCGGGGGGTTCCTACGAGCAGTACTTC. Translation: CASMISGGSYEQYF.